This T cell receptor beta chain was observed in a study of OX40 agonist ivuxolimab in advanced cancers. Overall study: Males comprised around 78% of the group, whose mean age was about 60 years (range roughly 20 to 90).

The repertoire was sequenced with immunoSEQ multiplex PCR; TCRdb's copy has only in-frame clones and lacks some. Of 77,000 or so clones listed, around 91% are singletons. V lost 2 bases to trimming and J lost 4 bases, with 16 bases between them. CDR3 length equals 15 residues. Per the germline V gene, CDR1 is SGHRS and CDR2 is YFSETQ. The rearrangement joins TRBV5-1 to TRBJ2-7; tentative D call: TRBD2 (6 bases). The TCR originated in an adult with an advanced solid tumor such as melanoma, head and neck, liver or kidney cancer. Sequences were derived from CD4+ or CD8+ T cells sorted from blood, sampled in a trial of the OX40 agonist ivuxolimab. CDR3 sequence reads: CASSFLPGLDYEQYF. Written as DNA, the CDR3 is TGCGCCAGCAGCTTCCTTCCGGGACTTGATTACGAGCAGTACTTC.